This TCR beta chain was retrieved from a study of blood T cell repertoires in COVID-19. Whole-study context: From the United States, Italy and Spain came samples of acute and convalescent COVID-19. The cDNA or gDNA used as material had been derived from T cells, B-cell-depleted T cells, or PBMCs.

Original handling: Amplification of reference gene primers provided the estimated nucleated cell counts. Profiling relied on immunoSEQ multiplex PCR, and the TCRdb table lists in-frame clones only, not all of them. V, J and clone size reflect that table, while D and trimming were determined from the DNA. The table lists roughly 400,000 clones, around 92% of them singletons. The CDR3 length is 11 residues. V was clipped by 8 bases and J by 7 bases; unmatched bases: 4. From germline, CDR1 is MDHEN and CDR2 SYDVKM. Participants were placed into cohorts based on the clinical history they reported. This rearrangement joins TRBV28 to TRBJ1-1, with 7 bases that match TRBD1. This receptor was obtained from a woman aged 25-40 years who had recovered from COVID-19. Sample: PBMCs or T cells enriched from blood (not recorded which). CDR3: CASGDRDEAFF. The CDR3 DNA is TGTGCCAGCGGGGACAGAGATGAAGCTTTCTTT. Using reference TRBV28 and TRBJ1-1 for the parts outside the CDR3, the full variable domain is DVKVTQSSRYLVKRTGEKVFLECVQDMDHENMFWYRQDPGLGLRLIYFSYDVKMKEKGDIPEGYSVSREKKERFSLILESASTNQTSMYLCASGDRDEAFFGQGTRLTVV.